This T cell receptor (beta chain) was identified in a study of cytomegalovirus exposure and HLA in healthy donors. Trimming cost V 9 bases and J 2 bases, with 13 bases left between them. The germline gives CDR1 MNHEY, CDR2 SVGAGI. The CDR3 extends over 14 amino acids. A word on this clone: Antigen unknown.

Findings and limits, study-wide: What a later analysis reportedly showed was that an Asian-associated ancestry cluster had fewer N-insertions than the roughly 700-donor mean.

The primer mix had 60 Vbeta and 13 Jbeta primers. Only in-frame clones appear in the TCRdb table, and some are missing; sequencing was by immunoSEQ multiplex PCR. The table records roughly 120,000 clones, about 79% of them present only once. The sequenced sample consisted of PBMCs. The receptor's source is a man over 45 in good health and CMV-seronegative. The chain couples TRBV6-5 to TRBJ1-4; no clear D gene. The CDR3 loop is CASKKAGTNEKLFF. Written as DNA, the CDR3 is TGTGCCAGTAAGAAGGCGGGGACTAATGAAAAACTGTTTTTT.